This T cell receptor (beta chain) was sequenced in a study of technical replicates of blood from several donors. Libraries were prepared by immunoSEQ multiplex PCR; TCRdb keeps only in-frame clonotypes and omits some of them. The table shows tens of thousands of clones, with 95% occurring only once. Deletions cut 0 bases from V and 2 bases from J, with 8 bases between. The CDR3 sequence is 15 residues long. Germline CDR1 is MNHEY and CDR2 is SMNVEV (reference sequence). This chain joins TRBV27 and TRBJ2-1; D may be TRBD2 (6 bases). The receptor was derived from a human donor in good health. Specimen: T cells isolated from PBMCs. DNA of the CDR3: TGTGCCAGCAGTTTATCGGTAGCGGCCTACAATGAGCAGTTCTTC. This codes for CASSLSVAAYNEQFF.